A single sample gave rise to the 23 T cell receptor beta chains below, sequenced in a study of CD8 T cells in Susac syndrome. Random hexamers primed reverse transcription of about 0.45 to 1 ug RNA. One entry per CDR3 protein results from TCRdb running MiXCR on the immunoSEQ multiplex PCR reads. Among roughly 120,000 distinct CDR3 sequences listed, approximately 94% were seen once. Specimen: CD4+ T cells from PBMCs. The receptors here all came from a human donor with multiple sclerosis.

The CDR3 loop reads CASSQDHGDTEAFF. CDR3 DNA: TGCGCCAGCAGCCAAGATCACGGTGACACTGAAGCTTTCTTT. This chain joins TRBV4-1 and TRBJ1-1; no firm D call. Germline CDR1 reads MGHRA; CDR2 reads YSYEKL. V gave up 0 bases and J gave up 3 bases, with 8 bases separating them. The CDR3 has 14 residues.

V usage is TRBV5-1 and J usage is TRBJ2-5, with 7 bases matching TRBD1. CDR1 and CDR2 (germline): SGHRS, YFSETQ. V shed 3 bases and J 3 bases; nucleotides not matched to a gene: 5. The CDR3 consists of 14 residues. In DNA form, the CDR3 reads TGCGCCAGCAGCTCCGGGACAGCTAAAGAGACCCAGTACTTC. Translated, it gives CASSSGTAKETQYF.

V gene TRBV3-1 combines with J gene TRBJ2-7; no firm D call. The CDR3 is 13 residues long. Trimming cost V 2 bases and J 6 bases, with 11 bases left between them. Germline-derived CDR1 and CDR2 are LGHDT and YNNKEL (reference sequence). The CDR3 protein is CASSQMVTSEQYF. The DNA of the CDR3 is TGTGCCAGCAGCCAAATGGTGACGTCCGAGCAGTACTTC.

This sequence joins TRBV29-1 and TRBJ2-3; D possibly corresponds to TRBD1 (5 bases). Germline CDR1 SQVTM, CDR2 ANQGSEA. CDR3 length: 12 amino acids. The germline V and J ends were trimmed by 4 bases and 3 bases, with 8 bases remaining between them. CDR3 residues: CSVGGPTDTQYF. CDR3 nucleotide sequence: TGCAGCGTTGGGGGCCCGACAGATACGCAGTATTTT.

The V call is TRBV6-4, the J call TRBJ2-1, with D possibly matching TRBD2 (6 bases). V was clipped by 1 base and J by 7 bases, with 17 bases between them. From germline, CDR1 is MRHNA and CDR2 SNTAGT. CDR3 size: 16 residues. CDR3 residues: CASSDYGGTVNNEQFF. As DNA, the CDR3 is TGTGCCAGCAGTGACTATGGCGGGACTGTCAATAATGAGCAGTTCTTC.

The V call is TRBV12-3 or TRBV12-4, the J call TRBJ1-5, with 9 bases aligning to TRBD1. Trimming took 8 bases from V and 5 from J; bases not matched to a gene: 4. The CDR3 is 13 amino acids. The CDR3 region has the DNA TGTGCCAGCGCGGGACAGGGCCATCAGCCCCAGCATTTT. The encoded protein is CASAGQGHQPQHF.

The V gene is TRBV9, the J gene TRBJ1-2; D not resolved. Trimming left V 0 bases short and J 4 bases short, with 13 bases between. This CDR3 region has 15 residues. Germline V lookup: CDR1 SGDLS, CDR2 YYNGEE. CDR3 sequence: CASSVESSRVYGYTF. The CDR3 nucleotides are TGTGCCAGCAGCGTAGAATCCAGCCGGGTCTATGGCTACACCTTC.

This chain joins TRBV19 and TRBJ1-5; a possible D gene is TRBD1 (6 bases). The V gene lost 3 bases and the J gene lost 9 bases, with 15 bases spanning the gap. The CDR3 extends over 14 amino acids. Germline loops: CDR1 LNHDA, CDR2 SQIVND (reference sequence). The CDR3 DNA reads as TGTGCCAGTAGTATCTCCTCCTCGGGGGCGCCCCAGCATTTT. The encoded protein is CASSISSSGAPQHF.

The chain employs TRBV19 and TRBJ2-1, with 11 bases fitting TRBD2. The V segment lost 6 bases and the J segment 0 bases; nucleotides outside the gene matches: 10. Germline lookup yields CDR1 LNHDA and CDR2 SQIVND (reference sequence). This CDR3 is 18 amino acids long. CDR3 protein: CASRSGLAGSSSYNEQFF. Here the CDR3 DNA reads TGTGCCAGTAGGTCCGGACTAGCGGGCTCCAGCTCCTACAATGAGCAGTTCTTC.

The genes are TRBV9 and TRBJ1-5, with 7 bases aligning to TRBD1. The CDR3 spans 15 residues. From germline, CDR1 is SGDLS and CDR2 YYNGEE. V shed 0 bases and J 2 bases; nucleotides not matched to a gene: 2. The CDR3: CASSVGGQGNQPQHF. In nucleotides, the CDR3 is TGTGCCAGCAGCGTAGGTGGACAGGGCAATCAGCCCCAGCATTTT.

V usage is TRBV3-1 and J usage is TRBJ1-1; 8 bases are a match to TRBD1. This CDR3 region has 15 residues. The ends lost 3 bases at V and 3 bases at J; junction bases unmatched: 6. Per the germline V gene, CDR1 is LGHDT and CDR2 is YNNKEL (reference sequence). Here the CDR3 DNA reads TGTGCCAGCAGCCATCTGACAGGGGATTACACTGAAGCTTTCTTT. It yields the protein CASSHLTGDYTEAFF.

V gene TRBV7-2 combines with J gene TRBJ1-1; perhaps TRBD1 as D (6 bases). Germline V gene lookup returns CDR1 SGHTA and CDR2 FQGNSA. The length of the CDR3 is 14 residues. V was shortened by 7 bases and J by 7 bases, with 19 bases between the two germline ends. CDR3 sequence (DNA): TGTGCCAGCACCTTCGGGGACATGTCCGTTGAAGCTTTCTTT. Amino acids: CASTFGDMSVEAFF. The full variable domain, with the rest looked up from reference TRBV7-2 and TRBJ1-1, is GAGVSQSPSNKVTEKGKDVELRCDPISGHTALYWYRQSLGQGLEFLIYFQGNSAPDKSGLPSDRFSAERTGGSVSTLTIQRTQQEDSAVYLCASTFGDMSVEAFFGQGTRLTVV.

V gene TRBV20-1 combines with J gene TRBJ2-5; D unclear. CDR3 size: 13 residues. The ends were cut back, 2 bases at V and 1 base at J, with 8 bases in the middle. Germline CDR1 DFQATT, CDR2 SNEGSKA (reference sequence). CDR3 in DNA: TGCAGTGCTAGATCATCGAGCCAAGAGACCCAGTACTTC. Amino acids: CSARSSSQETQYF.

V gene TRBV30 combines with J gene TRBJ2-1, with 7 bases that match TRBD2. Germline CDR1 reads GTSNPN; CDR2 reads SVGIG (reference sequence). With 5 bases clipped from V and 0 bases from J, the junction kept 4 bases outside the gene matches. The CDR3 is 14 amino acids. The DNA for the CDR3 is TGTGCCTGGCGCAGCGGGAACTCCTACAATGAGCAGTTCTTC. It yields the protein CAWRSGNSYNEQFF.

The chain has TRBV14 and TRBJ1-1; D gene ambiguous. The CDR3 loop spans 13 amino acids. The ends were cut back, 0 bases at V and 9 bases at J, with 11 bases in the middle. Germline loops: CDR1 SGHDN, CDR2 FVKESK. The chain's CDR3 is CASSQDRGTKAFF. CDR3 in DNA: TGTGCCAGCAGCCAAGATCGGGGTACTAAAGCTTTCTTT.

This clonotype was observed a handful of times. The chain has TRBV12-3 or TRBV12-4 and TRBJ2-3, with TRBD2 matching over 11 bases. Trimming at V came to 5 bases and at J to 5 bases, leaving 3 bases not matched to a gene. CDR3 size: 14 residues. Here the CDR3 reads CASSPGLAGDTQYF. The CDR3 DNA reads as TGTGCCAGCAGTCCTGGACTAGCGGGAGATACGCAGTATTTT.

The chain carries TRBV7-2 and TRBJ1-2; perhaps TRBD1 as D (5 bases). Trimming shortened V by 5 bases and J by 6 bases, and 22 bases separated the two germline ends. The V gene's germline CDR1 is SGHTA and CDR2 FQGNSA. The CDR3 consists of 16 residues. The CDR3: CASSRRDARNGDGYTF. In nucleotides, the CDR3 is TGTGCCAGCAGCCGACGGGACGCCCGGAACGGTGATGGCTACACCTTC.

V and J are TRBV24-1 and TRBJ1-5, with TRBD1 identical over 7 bases. V trimming: 4 bases; J trimming: 2 bases; junction bases outside the gene matches: 7. Per the germline V gene, CDR1 is KGHDR and CDR2 is SFDVKD. This CDR3 comprises 16 residues. CDR3 residues: CATSDARQGGNQPQHF. Here the CDR3 DNA reads TGTGCCACCAGTGACGCCCGACAGGGCGGCAATCAGCCCCAGCATTTT.

V gene TRBV20-1 combines with J gene TRBJ1-2; 12 bases agree with TRBD1. J lost 7 bases, V lost 3 bases, and 6 bases had no gene match. The CDR3 totals 14 residues. Germline values: CDR1 DFQATT, CDR2 SNEGSKA (reference sequence). DNA for the CDR3: TGCAGTGCTAGCAAGGGACAGGGGGCTCGTGGCTACACCTTC. As protein: CSASKGQGARGYTF.

As for this clonotype: Mismatch with germline at one junction end may stem from a read error. The chain joins TRBV19 to TRBJ1-1, with a possible D match to TRBD1 (5 bases). There are 16 residues in the CDR3. Germline-derived CDR1 and CDR2 are LNHDA and SQIVND (reference sequence). CDR3 DNA: TGTGCCAGTAAGTCACAGGCTCTAAGGGCGAACCCTGAAGCTTTCTTT. This codes for CASKSQALRANPEAFF.

V gene TRBV5-1 combines with J gene TRBJ2-7; TRBD2 agrees at 9 bases. The CDR3 is 15 residues long. Losses at the gene ends were 2 bases for V and 0 bases for J; bases not matched to a gene: 3. Germline-derived CDR1 and CDR2 are SGHRS and YFSETQ. CDR3 amino acids: CASSLTLAGSYEQYF. The CDR3 DNA follows: TGCGCCAGCAGCTTAACACTAGCGGGCTCCTACGAGCAGTACTTC.

This rearrangement joins TRBV7-2 to TRBJ1-3, with TRBD1 matching over 8 bases. CDR3 length: 15 amino acids. The germline V gene has CDR1 SGHTA and CDR2 FQGNSA. Unmatched junction bases numbered 9, after V lost 5 bases and J lost 6 bases. Written as DNA, the CDR3 is TGTGCCAGCAGCCCCCCGTGGCAGGGGGCAAACACCATATATTTT. Translated: CASSPPWQGANTIYF.

This chain connects TRBV3-1 to TRBJ1-5; D uncertain. Looked up from germline, CDR1 is LGHDT and CDR2 is YNNKEL (reference sequence). The CDR3 sequence is 12 residues long. Trimming left V 2 bases short and J 9 bases short, with 8 bases between. CDR3 sequence: CASSQLRGPQHF. The CDR3 nucleotides read TGTGCCAGCAGCCAACTTCGAGGGCCCCAGCATTTT.